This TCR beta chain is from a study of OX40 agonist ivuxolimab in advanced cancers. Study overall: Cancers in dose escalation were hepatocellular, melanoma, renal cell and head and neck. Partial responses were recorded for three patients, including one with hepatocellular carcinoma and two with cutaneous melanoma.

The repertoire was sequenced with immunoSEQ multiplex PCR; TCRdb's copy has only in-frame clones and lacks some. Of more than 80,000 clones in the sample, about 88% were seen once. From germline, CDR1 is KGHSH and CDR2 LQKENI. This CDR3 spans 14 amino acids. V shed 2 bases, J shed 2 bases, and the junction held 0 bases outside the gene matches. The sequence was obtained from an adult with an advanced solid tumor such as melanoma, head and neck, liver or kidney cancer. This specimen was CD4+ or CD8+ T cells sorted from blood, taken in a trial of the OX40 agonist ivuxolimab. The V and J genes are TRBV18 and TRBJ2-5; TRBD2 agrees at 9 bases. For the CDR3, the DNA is TGTGCCAGCTCACCAAGCGGGGGGCAAGAGACCCAGTACTTC. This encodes CASSPSGGQETQYF.